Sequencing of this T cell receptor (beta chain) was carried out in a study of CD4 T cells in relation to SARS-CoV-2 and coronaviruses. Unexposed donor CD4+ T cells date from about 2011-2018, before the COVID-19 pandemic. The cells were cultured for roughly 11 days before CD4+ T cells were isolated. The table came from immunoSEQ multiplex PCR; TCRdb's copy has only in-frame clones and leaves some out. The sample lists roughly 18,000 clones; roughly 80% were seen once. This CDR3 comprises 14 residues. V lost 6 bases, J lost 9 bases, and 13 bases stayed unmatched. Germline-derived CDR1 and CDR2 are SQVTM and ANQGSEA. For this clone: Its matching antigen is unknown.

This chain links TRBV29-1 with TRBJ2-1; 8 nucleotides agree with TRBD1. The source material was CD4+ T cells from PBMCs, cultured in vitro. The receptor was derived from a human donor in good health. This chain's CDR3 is CSVSTQGAGAEQFF. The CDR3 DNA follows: TGCAGCGTGAGTACTCAGGGGGCCGGGGCTGAGCAGTTCTTC.